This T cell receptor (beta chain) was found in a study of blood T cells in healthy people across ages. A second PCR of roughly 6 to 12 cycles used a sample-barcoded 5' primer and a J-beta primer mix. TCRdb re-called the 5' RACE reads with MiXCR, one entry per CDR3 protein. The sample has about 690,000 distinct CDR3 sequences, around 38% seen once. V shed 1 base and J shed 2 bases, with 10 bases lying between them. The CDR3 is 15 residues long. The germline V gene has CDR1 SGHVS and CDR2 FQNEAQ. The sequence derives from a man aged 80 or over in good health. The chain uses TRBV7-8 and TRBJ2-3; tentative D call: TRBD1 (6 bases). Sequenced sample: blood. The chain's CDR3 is CASSLERGITDTQYF. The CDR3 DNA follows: TGTGCCAGCAGCTTAGAAAGGGGGATCACAGATACGCAGTATTTT.